These 23 T cell receptor beta chains came from one sample sequenced in a study of memory CD4+ T cells and cytomegalovirus serostatus. The sort gate was single viable CD3+CD4+CD8-CD45RO+ cells for memory CD4+ T cells. Clones were sequenced by immunoSEQ multiplex PCR, and TCRdb holds only the in-frame ones, with some missing. The profile shows approximately 23,000 clones, approximately 75% of them singletons. Sequencing used memory CD4+ T cells from blood. These receptors came from an adult in good health and CMV-seronegative.

The CDR3 protein is CASSQDRVDIPYGYTF. CDR3 bases: TGCGCCAGCAGCCAAGATCGAGTTGACATCCCCTATGGCTACACCTTC. The chain recombines TRBV4-3 with TRBJ1-2; D is undetermined. The CDR3 is 16 residues long. Germline V lookup: CDR1 LGHNA, CDR2 YSLEER. V was cut by 0 bases and J by 4 bases, with 15 bases left in between.

The rearrangement joins TRBV4-2 to TRBJ2-1; no reliable D call. This CDR3 has 13 amino acids. CDR1 and CDR2 from the germline V gene are LGHNA and YNFKEQ. V was shortened by 0 bases and J by 10 bases, with 10 bases between the two germline ends. The CDR3, as DNA: TGTGCCAGCAGCCAAGACCCCGCCGTCGAGCAGTTCTTC. It yields the protein CASSQDPAVEQFF.

This chain links TRBV5-1 with TRBJ1-1, with D unresolved. V was pared by 0 bases and J by 4 bases, with 10 bases between. CDR1 and CDR2 from the germline V gene are SGHRS and YFSETQ. There are 14 residues in the CDR3. Written as DNA, the CDR3 is TGCGCCAGCAGCTTGGGACGGGATGGCACTGAAGCTTTCTTT. Its protein product is CASSLGRDGTEAFF.

This clone appeared a few times. The chain joins TRBV7-9 to TRBJ1-5; maybe TRBD1 (5 bases). The CDR3 sequence is 14 residues long. Germline V gives CDR1 SEHNR, CDR2 FQNEAQ (reference sequence). Trimming cost V 5 bases and J 0 bases, with 8 bases left between them. The CDR3 loop reads CASSTGNSNQPQHF. The DNA for the CDR3 is TGTGCCAGCAGCACAGGTAATAGCAATCAGCCCCAGCATTTT.

This clone was seen a handful of times. The rearrangement joins TRBV25-1 to TRBJ1-1; the D gene is possibly TRBD1 (5 bases). Germline CDR1 is MGHDK and CDR2 is SYGVNS. V was cut by 2 bases and J by 4 bases, with 14 bases left in between. CDR3 size: 15 residues. This chain's CDR3 is CASSEALGVGTEAFF. CDR3 bases: TGTGCCAGCAGTGAAGCGTTAGGGGTTGGCACTGAAGCTTTCTTT.

This clone was seen only a few times. The V call is TRBV18, the J call TRBJ2-5, with a weak D call TRBD2 (5 bases). Trimming removed 3 bases from V and 2 bases from J, with 10 bases in between. This CDR3 region has 14 residues. Germline CDR1 is KGHSH and CDR2 is LQKENI. The CDR3 loop reads CASSPGLQQETQYF. CDR3 sequence (DNA): TGTGCCAGCTCACCCGGACTTCAACAAGAGACCCAGTACTTC.

V usage is TRBV9 and J usage is TRBJ1-1, with no clear D. The CDR3 extends over 13 amino acids. In germline, CDR1 is SGDLS, CDR2 YYNGEE. V was pared by 1 base and J by 2 bases, with 6 bases between. As DNA, the CDR3 is TGTGCCAGCAGCGTATCCTCCAACACTGAAGCTTTCTTT. This translates into CASSVSSNTEAFF.

The rearrangement uses TRBV29-1 and TRBJ1-4, with D possibly matching TRBD1 (5 bases). The CDR3 spans 17 residues. Deletions cut 1 base from V and 0 bases from J, with 15 bases between. CDR1 is SQVTM and CDR2 is ANQGSEA in the germline V gene. For the CDR3, the DNA is TGCAGCGTTGAAGTGGGTCAGGGAATATCAACTAATGAAAAACTGTTTTTT. Translating it yields CSVEVGQGISTNEKLFF.

The chain joins TRBV6-1 to TRBJ1-2; D gene unclear. Germline V gene data show CDR1 as MNHNS and CDR2 as SASEGT. The germline V and J ends were trimmed by 4 bases and 4 bases, with 16 bases remaining between them. The CDR3 totals 15 residues. CDR3 in DNA: TGTGCCAGCAGTGCGGAAGCTCACGGCTTCTATGGCTACACCTTC. The encoded protein is CASSAEAHGFYGYTF.

The gene calls are TRBV28 and TRBJ1-5; D gene uncertain. V shed 5 bases and J shed 4 bases, with 15 bases lying between them. The CDR3 runs 15 residues. Germline V CDR1 and CDR2: MDHEN, SYDVKM. The CDR3 here is CASSPRPTGNQPQHF. In DNA, the CDR3 is TGTGCCAGCAGTCCCCGCCCGACGGGTAATCAGCCCCAGCATTTT.

This sequence joins TRBV14 and TRBJ2-3; TRBD1 matches at 9 bases. The J segment lost 2 bases and the V segment lost 3 bases, leaving 3 bases of the junction unmatched. Germline CDR1 is SGHDN and CDR2 is FVKESK. The CDR3 is 15 amino acids. DNA of the CDR3: TGTGCCAGCAGCCAGGGGACAGGGTACACAGATACGCAGTATTTT. It specifies CASSQGTGYTDTQYF.

The rearrangement links TRBV10-3 to TRBJ2-5; 7 bases fit TRBD1. The length of the CDR3 is 15 residues. V was clipped by 0 bases and J by 0 bases; unmatched bases: 1. Germline CDR1 is ENHRY and CDR2 is SYGVKD. CDR3: CAISESTGNQETQYF. CDR3 nucleotides: TGTGCCATCAGTGAGTCGACAGGGAACCAAGAGACCCAGTACTTC.

J is TRBJ2-7 and V is TRBV5-4; weak D call: TRBD2 (6 bases). CDR1 is SGHNT and CDR2 is YYREEE in the germline V gene (reference sequence). V dropped 3 bases and J dropped 2 bases, with 15 bases sitting between them. This CDR3 is 15 amino acids long. CDR3 nucleotides: TGTGCCAGCAGCTCCGGGACTCTTAAAACCTACGAGCAGTACTTC. Translated: CASSSGTLKTYEQYF. Using reference TRBV5-4 and TRBJ2-7 for the parts outside the CDR3, the full variable domain is ETGVTQSPTHLIKTRGQQVTLRCSSQSGHNTVSWYQQALGQGPQFIFQYYREEENGRGNFPPRFSGLQFPNYSSELNVNALELDDSALYLCASSSGTLKTYEQYFGPGTRLTVT.

The CDR3 protein is CASSSPPRLAGQVSDTQYF. In DNA, the CDR3 is TGTGCCAGCAGCTCCCCCCCGAGACTAGCGGGGCAGGTGTCAGATACGCAGTATTTT. The chain combines TRBV7-9 with TRBJ2-3; TRBD2 agrees at 11 bases. There are 19 residues in the CDR3. Germline CDR1 reads SEHNR; CDR2 reads FQNEAQ (reference sequence). The trim removed 4 bases at V and 4 bases at J, leaving 16 bases unmatched.

The chain combines TRBV5-4 with TRBJ2-6, with D uncertain. This CDR3 comprises 13 residues. Germline lookup yields CDR1 SGHNT and CDR2 YYREEE (reference sequence). Trimming stripped 0 bases from V and 8 bases from J, with 6 bases between. CDR3 nucleotide sequence: TGTGCCAGCAGCTTGGCCCTGACCAACGTCCTGACTTTC. It codes for CASSLALTNVLTF. The entire variable domain, with the rest obtained from reference TRBV5-4 and TRBJ2-6, is as follows: ETGVTQSPTHLIKTRGQQVTLRCSSQSGHNTVSWYQQALGQGPQFIFQYYREEENGRGNFPPRFSGLQFPNYSSELNVNALELDDSALYLCASSLALTNVLTFGAGSRLTVL.

The chain combines TRBV28 with TRBJ1-5; D gene unclear. The CDR3 runs to 16 residues. Germline V lookup: CDR1 MDHEN, CDR2 SYDVKM. V dropped 7 bases and J dropped 4 bases, with 20 bases sitting between them. CDR3: CASTLLVQQGNQPQHF. CDR3 coding DNA: TGTGCCAGCACTCTTTTAGTACAACAAGGGAATCAGCCCCAGCATTTT.

The chain uses TRBV7-9 and TRBJ2-7, with D possibly TRBD1 on 6 matching bases. Germline V CDR1 and CDR2: SEHNR, FQNEAQ (reference sequence). The CDR3 runs to 14 residues. The ends were cut back, 3 bases at V and 2 bases at J, with 11 bases in the middle. CDR3 in amino acids: CASSFGTQTYEQYF. The CDR3 nucleotides read TGTGCCAGCAGCTTCGGGACACAAACCTACGAGCAGTACTTC.

The rearrangement uses TRBV30 and TRBJ2-1; D might be TRBD1 or TRBD2, each matching 5 bases. This CDR3 spans 14 amino acids. Germline CDR1 reads GTSNPN; CDR2 reads SVGIG (reference sequence). V lost 1 base to trimming and J lost 6 bases, with 13 bases between them. This CDR3 reads CAWSGVSGGNEQFF. DNA for the CDR3: TGTGCCTGGAGTGGGGTGTCTGGGGGCAATGAGCAGTTCTTC.

The rearrangement uses TRBV6-1 and TRBJ1-2; 11 nucleotides align to TRBD1. This CDR3 spans 14 amino acids. After removal of 4 bases from V and 5 bases from J, the junction contained 3 bases not matched to a gene. The V gene's germline CDR1 is MNHNS and CDR2 SASEGT. The CDR3 protein is CASSGGTGGYGYTF. The CDR3 region has the DNA TGTGCCAGCAGTGGCGGGACAGGGGGTTATGGCTACACCTTC.

This clone was observed a handful of times. The V gene is TRBV2, the J gene TRBJ1-1; 7 bases match TRBD1. This CDR3 is built from 12 residues. The V gene's germline CDR1 is SNHLY and CDR2 FYNNEI. Trimming removed 6 bases from V and 6 bases from J; junction bases left unmatched: 4. As DNA, the CDR3 is TGTGCCAGCAGGTGGGACAGCCCTGAAGCTTTCTTT. This translates into CASRWDSPEAFF.

The rearrangement joins TRBV18 to TRBJ1-2; weak D call: TRBD1 (6 bases). Per germline, CDR1 KGHSH and CDR2 LQKENI. V lost 3 bases to trimming and J lost 0 bases, with 14 bases between them. The CDR3 is made up of 16 amino acids. The CDR3 DNA follows: TGTGCCAGCTCACCTCGGACAGAAACTTCTAACTATGGCTACACCTTC. This encodes CASSPRTETSNYGYTF.

This chain links TRBV11-2 with TRBJ2-7; 7 bases match TRBD2. The CDR3 covers 13 residues. Germline trimming cut 5 bases from V and 6 bases from J; bases unmatched to any gene: 7. The V gene's germline CDR1 is SGHAT and CDR2 FQNNGV. DNA for the CDR3: TGTGCCAGCAGCCCACCCGGGGGGAGCGAGCAGTACTTC. It codes for CASSPPGGSEQYF.

The V gene is TRBV15, the J gene TRBJ1-3, with D possibly matching TRBD1 (5 bases). V lost 3 bases to trimming and J lost 2 bases, with 14 bases between them. Germline CDR1 LNHNV, CDR2 YYDKDF (reference sequence). This CDR3 contains 16 residues. In nucleotides, the CDR3 is TGTGCCACCAGCAGGGCCGGGACCGTCACTGGAAACACCATATATTTT. Translation gives CATSRAGTVTGNTIYF. The full variable domain, with the rest looked up from reference TRBV15 and TRBJ1-3, is DAMVIQNPRYQVTQFGKPVTLSCSQTLNHNVMYWYQQKSSQAPKLLFHYYDKDFNNEADTPDNFQSRRPNTSFCFLDIRSPGLGDTAMYLCATSRAGTVTGNTIYFGEGSWLTVV.